These 29 T cell receptor beta chains originate from one sample sequenced in a study of somatic mutations in cytotoxic T cells in rheumatoid arthritis. Sequencing used immunoSEQ multiplex PCR; TCRdb keeps in-frame clones, though not all of them. The sample has around 13,000 clones, approximately 80% seen once. The sample comprised CD8+ T cells sorted from blood. Source of these receptors: an adult with rheumatoid arthritis.

The chain has TRBV9 and TRBJ2-7; D may be TRBD1 or TRBD2 (5 bases each). V gave up 4 bases and J gave up 2 bases, with 16 bases separating them. The CDR3 runs 15 residues. The V gene's germline CDR1 is SGDLS and CDR2 YYNGEE. The CDR3 coding sequence is TGTGCCAGCAGCCCAACTCGGGACCCTACCTACGAGCAGTACTTC. Amino acid sequence: CASSPTRDPTYEQYF.

The rearrangement joins TRBV19 to TRBJ2-2; TRBD2 aligns across 9 bases. J gave up 2 bases and V 5 bases, and 12 bases lay outside the gene matches. The germline V gene has CDR1 LNHDA and CDR2 SQIVND (reference sequence). The CDR3 runs to 18 residues. CDR3 amino acids: CASSSLSGSSVNTGELFF. DNA for the CDR3: TGTGCCAGTAGTTCACTTAGCGGGAGTTCGGTAAACACCGGGGAGCTGTTTTTT. Combining the CDR3 with reference TRBV19 and TRBJ2-2 gives the whole variable domain DGGITQSPKYLFRKEGQNVTLSCEQNLNHDAMYWYRQDPGQGLRLIYYSQIVNDFQKGDIAEGYSVSREKKESFPLTVTSAQKNPTAFYLCASSSLSGSSVNTGELFFGEGSRLTVL.

The J gene is TRBJ1-5, the V gene TRBV27, with D possibly being TRBD1 (6 bases). V lost 5 bases to trimming and J lost 4 bases, with 12 bases between them. Per germline, CDR1 MNHEY and CDR2 SMNVEV (reference sequence). CDR3 length: 14 residues. CDR3 loop: CASSIRQANQPQHF. The CDR3 region has the DNA TGTGCCAGCAGTATCCGACAGGCTAATCAGCCCCAGCATTTT.

The chain links TRBV5-6 to TRBJ2-1, with 16 nucleotides matching TRBD2. Trimming cost V 3 bases and J 8 bases; bases outside gene matches: 8. Germline assignment: CDR1 SGHDT and CDR2 YYEEEE. CDR3 length: 17 amino acids. The CDR3 DNA reads as TGTGCCAGCAGCTCGGGACTAGCGGGAGGGCCATGGGATGAGCAGTTCTTC. This translates into CASSSGLAGGPWDEQFF.

The V gene is TRBV5-4, the J gene TRBJ2-2; TRBD2 agrees at 8 bases. CDR1 and CDR2 (germline): SGHNT, YYREEE (reference sequence). J lost 1 base, V lost 3 bases, and 2 bases had no gene match. This CDR3 contains 15 residues. CDR3 region: CASSSGTRNTGELFF. CDR3 sequence (DNA): TGTGCCAGCAGCTCCGGGACTAGGAACACCGGGGAGCTGTTTTTT. Filled out from reference TRBV5-4 and TRBJ2-2, the complete variable domain reads ETGVTQSPTHLIKTRGQQVTLRCSSQSGHNTVSWYQQALGQGPQFIFQYYREEENGRGNFPPRFSGLQFPNYSSELNVNALELDDSALYLCASSSGTRNTGELFFGEGSRLTVL.

The V gene is TRBV12-5, the J gene TRBJ2-1; D is ambiguous. Germline CDR1 and CDR2: LGHNT and FRNRAP. This CDR3 has 11 amino acids. Trimming took off 3 bases at V and 6 bases at J, with 3 bases between the two ends. The CDR3 spells CASGFGNEQFF. CDR3 nucleotide sequence: TGTGCTAGTGGTTTCGGCAATGAGCAGTTCTTC.

The rearrangement joins TRBV27 to TRBJ2-7, with a weak D call TRBD2 (7 bases). There are 16 residues in the CDR3. Trimming cost V 5 bases and J 6 bases, with 23 bases left between them. The germline CDR1 and CDR2 sequences are MNHEY and SMNVEV (reference sequence). Here the CDR3 DNA reads TGTGCCAGCAGTCCCCTGGGGGAGGGGGGACTACGCGAGCAGTACTTC. This encodes CASSPLGEGGLREQYF.

This clone has a single count. The V gene is TRBV2, the J gene TRBJ2-7, with D unclear. This CDR3 has 15 residues. The V gene lost 2 bases and the J gene lost 0 bases, with 11 bases spanning the gap. Germline V gene sequence: CDR1 SNHLY, CDR2 FYNNEI. The chain's CDR3 is CASSERTVDSYEQYF. DNA of the CDR3: TGTGCCAGCAGTGAAAGGACGGTCGACTCCTACGAGCAGTACTTC.

The chain employs TRBV28 and TRBJ2-5; possible D gene TRBD2, 6 bases. The CDR3 sequence is 11 residues long. Trimming stripped 8 bases from V and 7 bases from J, with 11 bases between. The germline V gene encodes CDR1 MDHEN and CDR2 SYDVKM. CDR3 region: CASGTGGTQYF. CDR3 coding DNA: TGTGCCAGCGGGACTGGGGGGACCCAGTACTTC.

The rearrangement links TRBV6-1 to TRBJ2-2; the match to TRBD2 covers 9 bases. The germline V gene encodes CDR1 MNHNS and CDR2 SASEGT. Unmatched junction bases numbered 3, after V lost 6 bases and J lost 1 base. The CDR3 is 15 amino acids. CDR3 protein: CASSRLAVNTGELFF. CDR3 bases: TGTGCCAGCAGCCGACTAGCGGTGAACACCGGGGAGCTGTTTTTT.

This clone is a singleton in its sample. The chain employs TRBV19 and TRBJ1-1, with TRBD1 as a possible D gene (5 bases). Germline V CDR1 and CDR2: LNHDA, SQIVND (reference sequence). The CDR3 is 12 residues long. Trimming shortened V by 8 bases and J by 7 bases, and 14 bases separated the two germline ends. CDR3 sequence reads: CASAGGIGEAFF. The DNA for the CDR3 is TGTGCCAGTGCGGGGGGAATTGGTGAAGCTTTCTTT.

The V call is TRBV10-1, the J call TRBJ1-1, with D unresolved. Germline V gene lookup returns CDR1 WNHNN and CDR2 SYGVQD (reference sequence). The CDR3 length is 12 residues. V shed 3 bases and J shed 5 bases, with 7 bases lying between them. DNA of the CDR3: TGCGCCAGCAGTGACGGCCCGACTGAAGCTTTCTTT. It codes for CASSDGPTEAFF.

This clone has a handful of counts. The rearrangement joins TRBV19 to TRBJ2-7; the D gene is possibly TRBD1 (6 bases). The CDR3 runs to 13 residues. Trimming removed 10 bases from V and 7 bases from J, with 20 bases in between. Germline lookup yields CDR1 LNHDA and CDR2 SQIVND (reference sequence). CDR3 DNA: TGTGCCACTTCTGACAGGTCAGGGTGGGAGCAGTACTTC. Translation gives CATSDRSGWEQYF.

Here the CDR3 reads CASRTVGTGPSFF. CDR3 nucleotides: TGTGCCAGCAGAACTGTCGGGACAGGCCCTTCTTTCTTT. The rearrangement joins TRBV27 to TRBJ1-1, with 8 bases that match TRBD1. The length of the CDR3 is 13 residues. Looked up from germline, CDR1 is MNHEY and CDR2 is SMNVEV (reference sequence). V lost 6 bases and J lost 12; bases outside the gene matches: 12.

The CDR3 protein is CASRQTGTWGEKLFF. CDR3 bases: TGTGCAAGTCGCCAAACCGGGACATGGGGGGAAAAACTGTTTTTT. The rearrangement links TRBV12-2 to TRBJ1-4; the D call in the table, TRBD1, was not verified against the DNA. TRBV12-2 is a recognized pseudogene. CDR3 length: 15 residues.

The chain combines TRBV10-2 with TRBJ1-1; 9 bases fit TRBD1. The CDR3 loop spans 18 amino acids. Germline trimming cut 3 bases from V and 0 bases from J; bases unmatched to any gene: 11. Germline assignment: CDR1 WSHSY and CDR2 SAAADI. CDR3 region: CASSDLSGQGFVNTEAFF. DNA for the CDR3: TGCGCCAGCAGTGACCTCTCGGGACAGGGATTTGTGAACACTGAAGCTTTCTTT.

In its sample, this clone was seen a few times. The V call is TRBV28, the J call TRBJ2-1; D not resolved. The CDR3 contains 11 residues. Germline V lookup: CDR1 MDHEN, CDR2 SYDVKM. Trimming took 7 bases from V and 8 from J, leaving 9 bases between them. CDR3 sequence (DNA): TGTGCCAGCACTAGAGTCGATGAGCAGTTCTTC. Encoded protein: CASTRVDEQFF.

This clone appeared once. The J gene is TRBJ1-5, the V gene TRBV19, with D possibly being TRBD1 (5 bases). This CDR3 has 16 amino acids. Trimming removed 8 bases from V and 3 bases from J, with 20 bases in between. The germline CDR1 and CDR2 sequences are LNHDA and SQIVND (reference sequence). As DNA, the CDR3 is TGTGCCAGTGCCATTGGGGGGTCGGGAGCCAATCAGCCCCAGCATTTT. Its protein product is CASAIGGSGANQPQHF.

This rearrangement joins TRBV7-9 to TRBJ1-5; D unclear. The germline CDR1 and CDR2 sequences are SEHNR and FQNEAQ (reference sequence). There are 13 residues in the CDR3. V was trimmed by 4 bases and J by 2 bases, leaving 6 bases between them. The CDR3 nucleotides read TGTGCCAGCAGCTCGGTCGGCAATCAGCCCCAGCATTTT. This encodes CASSSVGNQPQHF.

The V gene is TRBV6-1, the J gene TRBJ2-1, with D unclear. V gave up 4 bases and J gave up 3 bases, with 13 bases separating them. The CDR3 has 15 residues. Germline values: CDR1 MNHNS, CDR2 SASEGT. The CDR3 DNA follows: TGTGCCAGCAGTGTGATGGGTTTTGACTACAATGAGCAGTTCTTC. It specifies CASSVMGFDYNEQFF.

J is TRBJ2-1 and V is TRBV9; unclear D gene. The germline V and J ends were trimmed by 0 bases and 5 bases, with 9 bases remaining between them. The CDR3 consists of 14 residues. Germline V CDR1 and CDR2: SGDLS, YYNGEE. CDR3: CASSVEGSDNEQFF. CDR3 nucleotide sequence: TGTGCCAGCAGCGTAGAAGGCAGTGACAATGAGCAGTTCTTC.

This chain uses TRBV9 with TRBJ2-1, with unresolved D. This CDR3 spans 10 amino acids. CDR1 and CDR2 from the germline V gene are SGDLS and YYNGEE. V was clipped by 5 bases and J by 6 bases, with 3 bases between them. This CDR3 reads CASSGNEQFF. CDR3 sequence (DNA): TGTGCCAGCAGTGGCAATGAGCAGTTCTTC.

The chain couples TRBV6-4 to TRBJ2-1, with 8 bases identical to TRBD1. In germline, CDR1 is MRHNA, CDR2 SNTAGT. The junction had 8 bases not matched to a gene; V was cut back by 6 bases and J by 4 bases. The CDR3 covers 15 residues. CDR3 loop: CASSATGDGYNEQFF. The CDR3 DNA sequence: TGTGCCAGCAGCGCGACAGGGGACGGGTACAATGAGCAGTTCTTC.

V is TRBV28 and J is TRBJ1-2; D might be TRBD1 (5 bases). V was clipped by 6 bases and J by 1 base, with 18 bases between them. CDR3 length: 16 residues. The V gene's germline CDR1 is MDHEN and CDR2 SYDVKM. CDR3 sequence: CASSSTPQGSNYGYTF. The CDR3 DNA sequence: TGTGCCAGCAGCTCCACTCCCCAGGGAAGTAACTATGGCTACACCTTC.

The rearrangement uses TRBV7-9 and TRBJ1-2; D unclear. Germline CDR1 SEHNR, CDR2 FQNEAQ (reference sequence). The V and J ends lost 1 base and 4 bases respectively, with 10 bases between them. The CDR3 runs 14 residues. The chain's CDR3 is CASSLEGASYGYTF. The CDR3 region has the DNA TGTGCCAGCAGCTTAGAGGGAGCCTCCTATGGCTACACCTTC.

The rearrangement joins TRBV9 to TRBJ2-3; D is unclear. V was shortened by 4 bases and J by 7 bases, with 10 bases between the two germline ends. CDR1 is SGDLS, CDR2 YYNGEE, per germline. This CDR3 contains 12 residues. The CDR3 DNA sequence: TGTGCCAGCAGCCTCGACGTGAATACGCAGTATTTT. It encodes CASSLDVNTQYF.

This clone occurred once. The chain recombines TRBV7-3 with TRBJ1-5; no clear D gene. Germline assignment: CDR1 SGHTA and CDR2 FQGTGA. This CDR3 has 14 amino acids. V lost 8 bases to trimming and J lost 0 bases, with 11 bases between them. CDR3 in DNA: TGTGCCAGCGCCCCCCTCTATAGCAATCAGCCCCAGCATTTT. Translating it yields CASAPLYSNQPQHF. The entire variable domain, with the rest obtained from reference TRBV7-3 and TRBJ1-5, is as follows: GAGVSQTPSNKVTEKGKYVELRCDPISGHTALYWYRQSLGQGPEFLIYFQGTGAADDSGLPNDRFFAVRPEGSVSTLKIQRTERGDSAVYLCASAPLYSNQPQHFGDGTRLSIL.

V and J are TRBV5-6 and TRBJ1-6; the D gene is possibly TRBD1 (5 bases). Germline V gives CDR1 SGHDT, CDR2 YYEEEE. The CDR3 contains 13 residues. The V and J ends lost 4 bases and 14 bases respectively, with 16 bases between them. The chain's CDR3 is CASSPGTRRALHF. In DNA form, the CDR3 reads TGTGCCAGCAGCCCAGGGACCCGGCGGGCCCTCCACTTT.

J is TRBJ2-7 and V is TRBV7-6; tentatively, D is TRBD1 or TRBD2 (5 bases each). The V gene lost 1 base and the J gene lost 0 bases, with 25 bases spanning the gap. This CDR3 is 20 amino acids long. Germline CDR1 SGHVS, CDR2 FNYEAQ. CDR3 DNA: TGTGCCAGCAGCTTAGGGGTCGGACAAGGCCTTGTTGGGAGCTCCTACGAGCAGTACTTC. It is translated as CASSLGVGQGLVGSSYEQYF.